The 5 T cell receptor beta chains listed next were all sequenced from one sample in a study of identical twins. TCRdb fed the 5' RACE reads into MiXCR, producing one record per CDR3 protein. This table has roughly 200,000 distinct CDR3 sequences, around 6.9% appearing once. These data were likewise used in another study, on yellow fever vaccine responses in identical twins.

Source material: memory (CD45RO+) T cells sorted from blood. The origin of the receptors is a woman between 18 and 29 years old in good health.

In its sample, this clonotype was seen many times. This CDR3 reads CSARSTGGSYGYTF. The CDR3 bases are TGCAGTGCTAGATCCACAGGGGGTAGCTATGGCTACACCTTC. This chain links TRBV20-1 with TRBJ1-2; the match to TRBD1 covers 8 bases. Germline lookup yields CDR1 DFQATT and CDR2 SNEGSKA (reference sequence). Unmatched junction bases numbered 6, after V lost 2 bases and J lost 4 bases. The CDR3 has 14 residues.

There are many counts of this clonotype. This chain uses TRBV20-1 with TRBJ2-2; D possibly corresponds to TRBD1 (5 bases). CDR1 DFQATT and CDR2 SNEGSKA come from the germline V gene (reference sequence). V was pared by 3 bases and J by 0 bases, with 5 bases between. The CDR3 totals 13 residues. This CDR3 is CSARTANTGELFF. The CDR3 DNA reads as TGCAGTGCTAGGACAGCGAACACCGGGGAGCTGTTTTTT.

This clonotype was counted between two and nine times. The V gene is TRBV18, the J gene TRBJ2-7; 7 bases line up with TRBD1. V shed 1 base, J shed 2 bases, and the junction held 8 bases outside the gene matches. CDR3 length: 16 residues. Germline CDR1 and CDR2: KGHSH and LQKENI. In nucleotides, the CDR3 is TGTGCCAGCTCACCACAATCGGGACAGCGAACCTACGAGCAGTACTTC. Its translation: CASSPQSGQRTYEQYF.

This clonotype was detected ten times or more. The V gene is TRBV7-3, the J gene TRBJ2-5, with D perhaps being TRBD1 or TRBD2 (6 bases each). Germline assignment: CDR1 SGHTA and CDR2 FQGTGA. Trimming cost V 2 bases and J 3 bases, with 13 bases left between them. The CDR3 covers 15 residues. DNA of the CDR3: TGTGCCAGCAGCTTATTGGGGGGCGGGGAAGAGACCCAGTACTTC. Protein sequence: CASSLLGGGEETQYF.

CDR3: CAWIRTPGLANEQFF. The CDR3 DNA reads TGTGCCTGGATCCGAACGCCGGGACTAGCCAATGAGCAGTTCTTC. The chain employs TRBV30 and TRBJ2-1; 9 bases align to TRBD2. Germline V gene data show CDR1 as GTSNPN and CDR2 as SVGIG (reference sequence). V lost 4 bases to trimming and J lost 6 bases; unmatched junction nucleotides: 10. CDR3 length: 15 residues.